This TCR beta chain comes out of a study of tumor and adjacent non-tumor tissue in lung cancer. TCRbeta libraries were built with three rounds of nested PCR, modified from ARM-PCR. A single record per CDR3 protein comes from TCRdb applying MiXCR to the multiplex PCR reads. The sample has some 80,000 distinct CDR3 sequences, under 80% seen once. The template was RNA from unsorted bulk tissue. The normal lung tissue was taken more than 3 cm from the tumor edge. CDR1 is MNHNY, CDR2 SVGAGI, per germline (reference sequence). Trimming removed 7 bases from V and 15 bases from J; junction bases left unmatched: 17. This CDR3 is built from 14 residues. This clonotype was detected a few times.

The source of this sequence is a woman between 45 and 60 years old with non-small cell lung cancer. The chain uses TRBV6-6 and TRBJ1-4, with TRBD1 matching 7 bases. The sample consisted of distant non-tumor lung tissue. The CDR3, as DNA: TGTGCCAGCAACAATCAGGGGGAGGCTGATAAATTGTTTTTT. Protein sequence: CASNNQGEADKLFF.